This T cell receptor beta chain was identified in a study of blood T cell repertoires in COVID-19. Looking at the study overall: Specimens from acute and convalescent COVID-19 originated in the United States, Italy and Spain. From T cells, B-cell-depleted T cells, or PBMCs came the material, which was cDNA or gDNA.

Authors' methods: Amplification of reference gene primers was used by the study to estimate nucleated cell counts. Repertoires were generated with immunoSEQ multiplex PCR, while TCRdb's copy carries only in-frame clones and drops some. The V and J calls and clone size are taken from that table; D and trimming were inferred from the DNA. The sample has 150,000 to 200,000 clones, roughly 79% seen once; the top ten hold roughly 9.6%. Trimming shortened V by 0 bases and J by 7 bases, and 15 bases separated the two germline ends. The CDR3 is 15 residues long. CDR1 is MDHEN and CDR2 is SYDVKM in the germline V gene. This clone has a single count.

V is TRBV28 and J is TRBJ1-2; possible D gene TRBD1, 6 bases. This clonotype was obtained from a woman aged 40 to 49 with COVID-19, enrolled during active disease. Sequences were obtained from peripheral blood. This CDR3 reads CASSLWAGRGVGYTF. CDR3 in DNA: TGTGCCAGCAGTTTATGGGCTGGCAGGGGAGTTGGCTACACCTTC.